The 21 T cell receptor beta chains reported below all come from one sample, sequenced in a study of OX40 agonist ivuxolimab in advanced cancers. Sequenced by immunoSEQ multiplex PCR; TCRdb stores in-frame clones only, minus some. The sample holds 55,000 to 65,000 clones, approximately 92% seen once. Sequences were derived from CD4+ or CD8+ T cells sorted from blood, sampled in a trial of the OX40 agonist ivuxolimab. The receptor source for this set is an adult with an advanced solid tumor such as melanoma, head and neck, liver or kidney cancer.

The chain couples TRBV4-2 to TRBJ2-3; 14 positions agree with TRBD2. CDR3 length equals 19 residues. J was trimmed by 5 bases and V by 1 base; bases with no gene match: 11. Germline V lookup: CDR1 LGHNA, CDR2 YNFKEQ. CDR3 loop: CASSQVMRLAGGREDTQYF. As DNA, the CDR3 is TGTGCCAGCAGCCAAGTTATGAGACTAGCGGGAGGGAGGGAAGATACGCAGTATTTT.

The rearrangement uses TRBV30 and TRBJ2-3, with 9 bases that match TRBD2. Germline-derived CDR1 and CDR2 are GTSNPN and SVGIG (reference sequence). This CDR3 region has 14 residues. After removal of 5 bases from V and 3 bases from J, the junction contained 6 bases not matched to a gene. CDR3 protein: CAWGLAMGTDTQYF. The DNA for the CDR3 is TGTGCCTGGGGACTAGCGATGGGGACAGATACGCAGTATTTT.

The chain uses TRBV19 and TRBJ1-5; D may be TRBD1 (5 bases). From germline, CDR1 is LNHDA and CDR2 SQIVND (reference sequence). Trimming took 3 bases from V and 2 from J, leaving 11 bases between them. This CDR3 has 15 amino acids. The chain's CDR3 is CASSMARVGNQPQHF. The CDR3 coding sequence is TGTGCCAGTAGTATGGCCAGGGTGGGCAATCAGCCCCAGCATTTT.

The sample holds one count of this clone. The chain employs TRBV11-2 and TRBJ2-1; 7 bases agree with TRBD2. Germline assignment: CDR1 SGHAT and CDR2 FQNNGV. This CDR3 has 17 residues. V lost 8 bases and J lost 4; bases outside the gene matches: 17. The CDR3 region has the DNA TGTGCCAGCCGGGGGTGGAGGGGTAGCGGGCCTTACAATGAGCAGTTCTTC. Protein product: CASRGWRGSGPYNEQFF. Together with reference TRBV11-2 and TRBJ2-1, the CDR3 gives the full variable domain: EAGVAQSPRYKIIEKRQSVAFWCNPISGHATLYWYQQILGQGPKLLIQFQNNGVVDDSQLPKDRFSAERLKGVDSTLKIQPAKLEDSAVYLCASRGWRGSGPYNEQFFGPGTRLTVL.

V is TRBV7-8 and J is TRBJ2-1, with 7 bases lining up with TRBD2. The trim removed 1 base at V and 7 bases at J, leaving 4 bases unmatched. CDR3 size: 14 residues. The germline gives CDR1 SGHVS, CDR2 FQNEAQ. CDR3 protein: CASSLDGLGNEQFF. Here the CDR3 DNA reads TGTGCCAGCAGCTTAGATGGACTAGGAAATGAGCAGTTCTTC.

The J gene is TRBJ1-5, the V gene TRBV19; D uncertain. The germline gives CDR1 LNHDA, CDR2 SQIVND (reference sequence). Trimming stripped 3 bases from V and 4 bases from J, with 10 bases between. The CDR3 contains 14 residues. The CDR3 coding sequence is TGTGCCAGTAGTATCCCCAGAACGAATCAGCCCCAGCATTTT. Protein: CASSIPRTNQPQHF. Full variable domain (missing parts from reference TRBV19 and TRBJ1-5): DGGITQSPKYLFRKEGQNVTLSCEQNLNHDAMYWYRQDPGQGLRLIYYSQIVNDFQKGDIAEGYSVSREKKESFPLTVTSAQKNPTAFYLCASSIPRTNQPQHFGDGTRLSIL.

This chain uses TRBV7-2 with TRBJ1-1; unclear D gene. There are 13 residues in the CDR3. Germline V gene sequence: CDR1 SGHTA, CDR2 FQGNSA. V lost 3 bases and J lost 3, with 8 bases in between. The CDR3 DNA reads TGTGCCAGCAGCTTTTGGGTACACACTGAAGCTTTCTTT. Amino acid sequence: CASSFWVHTEAFF.

The chain is built from TRBV6-5 and TRBJ1-6; 9 bases are a match to TRBD1. Unmatched junction bases numbered 7, after V lost 7 bases and J lost 9 bases. The CDR3 sequence is 14 residues long. Germline V gene data show CDR1 as MNHEY and CDR2 as SVGAGI. The CDR3 coding sequence is TGTGCCAGCAACCCGACAGGGGGTATTTCACCCCTCCACTTT. This gives the protein CASNPTGGISPLHF.

This chain links TRBV30 with TRBJ2-1, with a possible D match to TRBD2 (6 bases). CDR1 and CDR2 from the germline V gene are GTSNPN and SVGIG (reference sequence). The V gene lost 0 bases and the J gene lost 7 bases, with 16 bases spanning the gap. The CDR3 loop spans 15 amino acids. The chain's CDR3 is CAWSVMGGLWNEQFF. The CDR3 DNA reads TGTGCCTGGAGTGTAATGGGGGGACTTTGGAATGAGCAGTTCTTC. Looking up the rest from reference TRBV30 and TRBJ2-1 gives the full variable domain: SQTIHQWPATLVQPVGSPLSLECTVEGTSNPNLYWYRQAAGRGLQLLFYSVGIGQISSEVPQNLSASRPQDRQFILSSKKLLLSDSGFYLCAWSVMGGLWNEQFFGPGTRLTVL.

For this clone: This CDR3 is also generated by other DNA sequences in the sample. The gene calls are TRBV30 and TRBJ2-2; D may be TRBD1 (5 bases). The CDR3 consists of 13 residues. V was cut by 7 bases and J by 0 bases, with 9 bases left in between. Per germline, CDR1 GTSNPN and CDR2 SVGIG (reference sequence). CDR3: CALDTANTGELFF. The DNA of the CDR3 is TGTGCCTTGGACACCGCGAACACCGGGGAGCTGTTTTTT.

This clone was observed a single time. This chain uses TRBV2 with TRBJ1-1; D gene ambiguous. CDR1 SNHLY and CDR2 FYNNEI come from the germline V gene. CDR3 size: 13 residues. Deletions cut 7 bases from V and 0 bases from J, with 9 bases between. CDR3 nucleotide sequence: TGTGCCAGCACTCCACAGTTGAACACTGAAGCTTTCTTT. It is translated as CASTPQLNTEAFF.

The chain employs TRBV27 and TRBJ1-5, with D perhaps TRBD1 (6 bases). The V end lost 3 bases, the J end lost 0 bases, and 21 bases lay between the germline ends. This CDR3 region has 19 residues. Germline V gene lookup returns CDR1 MNHEY and CDR2 SMNVEV (reference sequence). DNA for the CDR3: TGTGCCAGCAGTTTCAAAGGGGGGGTTAGGTATGTTAGCAATCAGCCCCAGCATTTT. Its protein is CASSFKGGVRYVSNQPQHF.

The chain carries TRBV27 and TRBJ2-1; 7 bases line up with TRBD1. Unmatched junction bases numbered 10, after V lost 5 bases and J lost 0 bases. In germline, CDR1 is MNHEY, CDR2 SMNVEV (reference sequence). The CDR3 covers 17 residues. CDR3: CASSLLTGVRSYNEQFF. The CDR3 DNA sequence: TGTGCCAGCAGTCTCCTAACAGGGGTACGCTCCTACAATGAGCAGTTCTTC.

The V and J genes are TRBV9 and TRBJ2-1, with D perhaps given as TRBD1 or TRBD2 (5 bases each). This CDR3 is 12 amino acids long. Germline lookup yields CDR1 SGDLS and CDR2 YYNGEE. V was shortened by 0 bases and J by 9 bases, with 7 bases between the two germline ends. CDR3 in amino acids: CASSVGGTEQFF. CDR3 DNA sequence: TGTGCCAGCAGCGTAGGGGGGACTGAGCAGTTCTTC. Full variable domain (outside the CDR3, taken from reference TRBV9 and TRBJ2-1): DSGVTQTPKHLITATGQRVTLRCSPRSGDLSVYWYQQSLDQGLQFLIQYYNGEERAKGNILERFSAQQFPDLHSELNLSSLELGDSALYFCASSVGGTEQFFGPGTRLTVL.

The chain has TRBV4-1 and TRBJ2-2; D is perhaps TRBD1 or TRBD2 (6 bases each). V was cut by 8 bases and J by 4 bases, with 11 bases left in between. This CDR3 has 13 residues. CDR1 and CDR2 from the germline V gene are MGHRA and YSYEKL. CDR3 in DNA: TGCGCCAGCGGGGGGCGGGGCACCGGGGAGCTGTTTTTT. Protein: CASGGRGTGELFF.

The gene calls are TRBV4-2 and TRBJ1-5, with 7 nucleotides matching TRBD1. Germline V gives CDR1 LGHNA, CDR2 YNFKEQ. Trimming removed 0 bases from V and 7 bases from J; junction bases left unmatched: 12. The CDR3 covers 17 residues. The CDR3, as DNA: TGTGCCAGCAGCCAAGAGGCCGCACAGGGGCAAGGGCAGCCCCAGCATTTT. It is translated as CASSQEAAQGQGQPQHF.

The V gene is TRBV7-8, the J gene TRBJ2-1; a weak D match, TRBD2 (6 bases). V was trimmed by 5 bases and J by 2 bases, leaving 16 bases between them. The CDR3 runs to 16 residues. Germline V gene data show CDR1 as SGHVS and CDR2 as FQNEAQ. CDR3 sequence: CASSPPGGITYNEQFF. The DNA of the CDR3 is TGTGCCAGCAGCCCCCCGGGCGGGATTACCTACAATGAGCAGTTCTTC.

The genes are TRBV6-5 and TRBJ1-1; D call uncertain. CDR1 is MNHEY, CDR2 SVGAGI, per germline. Trimming pared 8 bases from V and 1 base from J, leaving 14 bases between. CDR3 length: 14 amino acids. The CDR3 DNA is TGTGCCAGCTCCCGGCTAAGCGGGAACACTGAAGCTTTCTTT. This gives the protein CASSRLSGNTEAFF.

The chain carries TRBV7-3 and TRBJ2-1; 7 bases align to TRBD1. This CDR3 has 19 residues. Germline CDR1 is SGHTA and CDR2 is FQGTGA. J was trimmed by 1 base and V by 0 bases; bases with no gene match: 12. CDR3 residues: CASSLTGFPGTDSYNEQFF. The CDR3 region has the DNA TGTGCCAGCAGCTTAACCGGGTTTCCCGGGACAGATTCCTACAATGAGCAGTTCTTC.

A single count supports this clone. This chain links TRBV30 with TRBJ2-1; D uncertain. Trimming took 2 bases from V and 9 from J, leaving 17 bases between them. Per the germline V gene, CDR1 is GTSNPN and CDR2 is SVGIG (reference sequence). This CDR3 contains 14 residues. The CDR3 is CAWSPLQLGIEQFF. CDR3 coding DNA: TGTGCCTGGAGTCCCCTCCAACTGGGGATTGAGCAGTTCTTC.

V usage is TRBV4-1 and J usage is TRBJ2-1; tentatively, D is TRBD2 (6 bases). V lost 1 base and J lost 15, with 19 bases in between. Germline V gives CDR1 MGHRA, CDR2 YSYEKL. The CDR3 consists of 14 residues. Here the CDR3 reads CASSQVGLWGVPFF. The CDR3 nucleotides read TGCGCCAGCAGCCAAGTTGGTCTGTGGGGGGTACCGTTCTTC.